The 16 T cell receptor beta chains reported below all come from one sample, sequenced in a study of cytomegalovirus exposure and HLA in healthy donors. The PCR was carried out with 60 Vbeta primers and 13 Jbeta primers. Sequenced by immunoSEQ multiplex PCR; TCRdb stores in-frame clones only, minus some. The table lists about 140,000 clones, over 60% of them singletons, with around 6% in the top ten. The sequencing input was PBMCs. The receptors stem from a woman aged 55-70 years in good health and CMV-seronegative.

The chain links TRBV4-1 to TRBJ1-2; D call uncertain. Per germline, CDR1 MGHRA and CDR2 YSYEKL. The CDR3 sequence is 16 residues long. Trimming left V 0 bases short and J 1 base short, with 12 bases between. Here the CDR3 reads CASSQDITRLNYGYTF. The DNA of the CDR3 is TGCGCCAGCAGCCAAGATATAACCAGGCTTAACTATGGCTACACCTTC.

This clone was seen a handful of times. The rearrangement joins TRBV19 to TRBJ2-2; D is perhaps TRBD1 (6 bases). Germline V lookup: CDR1 LNHDA, CDR2 SQIVND (reference sequence). V lost 3 bases, J lost 4 bases, and 15 bases lay in between. The CDR3 extends over 16 amino acids. The CDR3 region has the DNA TGTGCCAGTAGTATCTCTATGGGGGCCGGCACCGGGGAGCTGTTTTTT. Protein product: CASSISMGAGTGELFF.

The rearrangement links TRBV10-3 to TRBJ2-7; 10 nucleotides match TRBD2. Per germline, CDR1 ENHRY and CDR2 SYGVKD. The V segment lost 3 bases and the J segment 4 bases; nucleotides outside the gene matches: 3. The CDR3 spans 14 residues. For the CDR3, the DNA is TGTGCCATCAGTGAAACTAGCGGGGCTTACGAGCAGTACTTC. This encodes CAISETSGAYEQYF.

CDR3: CASSLGLAGAETQYF. As DNA, the CDR3 is TGTGCCAGCAGCTTAGGACTAGCGGGAGCAGAGACCCAGTACTTC. The J gene is TRBJ2-5, the V gene TRBV7-9, with 12 bases lining up with TRBD2. The CDR3 sequence is 15 residues long. V lost 1 base and J lost 4; bases outside the gene matches: 1. Germline V gives CDR1 SEHNR, CDR2 FQNEAQ (reference sequence).

The DNA for the CDR3 is TGTGCCAGCAGCTCGGCCAACAGCGGGGGGGCATATGAGCAGTTCTTC. Amino acids: CASSSANSGGAYEQFF. The V call is TRBV7-8, the J call TRBJ2-1; 10 bases fit TRBD2. The CDR3 has 16 amino acids. The V gene's germline CDR1 is SGHVS and CDR2 FQNEAQ. Trimming cost V 4 bases and J 8 bases; bases outside gene matches: 11.

The chain combines TRBV28 with TRBJ1-2; 8 positions agree with TRBD1. The CDR3 has 14 amino acids. After removal of 5 bases from V and 4 bases from J, the junction contained 6 bases not matched to a gene. The germline gives CDR1 MDHEN, CDR2 SYDVKM. CDR3 residues: CASSLWDRTYGYTF. The CDR3 nucleotides read TGTGCCAGCAGTCTCTGGGACAGGACCTATGGCTACACCTTC.

The chain employs TRBV19 and TRBJ1-5; perhaps TRBD1 as D (6 bases). The germline V gene has CDR1 LNHDA and CDR2 SQIVND (reference sequence). Between the trimmed V and J ends, which lost 1 base and 4 bases, there was a span of 11 bases. This CDR3 region has 15 residues. The CDR3 coding sequence is TGTGCCAGTAGTATAGGGGACAAAGTGAATCAGCCCCAGCATTTT. It codes for CASSIGDKVNQPQHF.

The chain uses TRBV5-1 and TRBJ2-7; 11 nucleotides agree with TRBD2. Germline trimming cut 3 bases from V and 3 bases from J; bases unmatched to any gene: 5. The CDR3 runs 15 residues. CDR1 SGHRS and CDR2 YFSETQ come from the germline V gene. For the CDR3, the DNA is TGCGCCAGCAGCTACCGACTAGCGGGAAGCTACGAGCAGTACTTC. This sequence encodes CASSYRLAGSYEQYF.

The DNA for the CDR3 is TGTGCCAGCAGCTTAGGTTGGGACAGTGGACACCCCGGGGAGCTGTTTTTT. It is translated as CASSLGWDSGHPGELFF. The gene calls are TRBV7-2 and TRBJ2-2, with TRBD1 matching over 7 bases. Trimming at V came to 1 base and at J to 6 bases, leaving 11 bases not matched to a gene. The V gene's germline CDR1 is SGHTA and CDR2 FQGNSA. CDR3 size: 17 residues.

The genes are TRBV18 and TRBJ1-1, with D perhaps matching TRBD1 (5 bases). Germline V CDR1 and CDR2: KGHSH, LQKENI. V lost 1 base, J lost 2 bases, and 8 bases lay in between. The CDR3 consists of 14 residues. CDR3 amino acids: CASSPQGRNTEAFF. CDR3 sequence (DNA): TGTGCCAGCTCACCACAGGGGCGCAACACTGAAGCTTTCTTT.

The genes are TRBV27 and TRBJ2-7, with 7 bases identical to TRBD1. The germline V gene encodes CDR1 MNHEY and CDR2 SMNVEV (reference sequence). The CDR3 consists of 17 residues. Trimming removed 0 bases from V and 0 bases from J; junction bases left unmatched: 8. The chain's CDR3 is CASSLSKGAASSYEQYF. CDR3 bases: TGTGCCAGCAGTTTATCGAAGGGGGCGGCGAGCTCCTACGAGCAGTACTTC.

This chain links TRBV29-1 with TRBJ2-3; the match to TRBD2 covers 7 bases. This CDR3 has 14 residues. Losses at the gene ends were 4 bases for V and 2 bases for J; bases not matched to a gene: 6. Germline CDR1 SQVTM, CDR2 ANQGSEA. The CDR3 reads CSVAVAGLTDTQYF. CDR3 DNA sequence: TGCAGCGTTGCAGTAGCGGGTCTCACAGATACGCAGTATTTT.

This chain uses TRBV10-1 with TRBJ2-5, with TRBD2 matching over 15 bases. The germline gives CDR1 WNHNN, CDR2 SYGVQD (reference sequence). The CDR3 totals 17 residues. J was trimmed by 4 bases and V by 6 bases; bases with no gene match: 9. The CDR3 protein is CASREGRGLAGGETQYF. CDR3 sequence (DNA): TGCGCCAGCAGAGAAGGGAGGGGACTAGCGGGAGGAGAGACCCAGTACTTC.

V is TRBV5-6 and J is TRBJ1-2; tentative D call: TRBD1 (5 bases). The CDR3 contains 13 residues. The V gene's germline CDR1 is SGHDT and CDR2 YYEEEE. V lost 4 bases and J 4 bases, leaving 11 bases between the germline ends. DNA of the CDR3: TGTGCCAGCAGCCCGCAGGGTCTCTATGGCTACACCTTC. Its protein is CASSPQGLYGYTF.

The chain has TRBV25-1 and TRBJ2-5; 7 bases match TRBD2. With the DNA end fitting TRBJ2-7 better, the J assignment may be wrong. Germline V CDR1 and CDR2: MGHDK, SYGVNS. The CDR3 spans 14 residues. Written as DNA, the CDR3 is TGTGCCAGCAGTGATCTGGGAGGGCCACACGAGCAGTACTTC. Protein: CASSDLGGPHEQYF.

This sequence joins TRBV4-1 and TRBJ2-7; 12 bases are shared with TRBD2. The CDR3 contains 16 residues. Germline CDR1 is MGHRA and CDR2 is YSYEKL. Trimming cost V 3 bases and J 0 bases; bases outside gene matches: 3. Written as DNA, the CDR3 is TGCGCCAGCAGCCACACTAGCGGGGGGTCCTCCTACGAGCAGTACTTC. It encodes CASSHTSGGSSYEQYF.